This is a list of T cell receptor beta chains from one sample in a study of T cell changes during pregnancy in multiple sclerosis. TCRdb keeps only in-frame clones here, not all; method: immunoSEQ multiplex PCR. Among more than 55,000 clones, roughly 90% were seen once, and the ten largest hold approximately 3.8%. The sequenced sample was peripheral blood, obtained after pregnancy. These TCRs come from a female donor in good health, enrolled as a control in a pregnancy study. Each CDR3 is given with its conserved first and last residue. D genes are given only for firm matches. Clone size is shown for a subset of rows, as once, few, many or a class of expanded clone.

d_gene	abundance	v_gene	j_gene	CDR3aa	CDR3nt
-	-	TRBV6-4	TRBJ2-7	CASSDRGVFSYEQYF	TGTGCCAGCAGTGATCGGGGAGTCTTCTCCTACGAGCAGTACTTC
TRBD1	once	TRBV6-4	TRBJ2-6	CASSDRGSVSGANVLTF	TGTGCCAGCAGCGACAGGGGTTCTGTCTCTGGGGCCAACGTCCTGACTTTC
TRBD2	-	TRBV27	TRBJ2-2	CASSFLAGDGGELFF	TGTGCCAGCAGTTTCCTAGCGGGAGACGGCGGGGAGCTGTTTTTT
-	-	TRBV29-1	TRBJ2-1	CSVEYNYGGEQFF	TGCAGCGTTGAATACAACTATGGAGGAGAGCAGTTCTTC
-	-	TRBV30	TRBJ1-5	CAWSAQPNQPQHF	TGTGCCTGGAGCGCACAACCGAATCAGCCCCAGCATTTT
TRBD2	-	TRBV5-1	TRBJ2-7	CASSLGLAGDYEQYF	TGCGCCAGCAGCTTGGGGCTAGCGGGAGACTACGAGCAGTACTTC
TRBD1	-	TRBV10-3	TRBJ2-1	CAISPYVDRESVGEQFF	TGTGCCATCAGCCCATACGTCGACAGGGAGAGTGTAGGTGAGCAGTTCTTC
TRBD2	few	TRBV7-2	TRBJ2-7	CASSPGTSGRRYEQYF	TGTGCCAGCAGCCCCGGGACTAGCGGGAGAAGATACGAGCAGTACTTC
-	-	TRBV4-3	TRBJ1-2	CASSQDPQGIYGYTF	TGCGCCAGCAGCCAAGATCCCCAGGGTATCTATGGCTACACCTTC
TRBD1	once	TRBV5-1	TRBJ1-5	CASSDGTGGNQPQHF	TGCGCCAGCAGCGACGGGACAGGGGGTAATCAGCCCCAGCATTTT
-	-	TRBV25-1	TRBJ2-3	CASSEYGTGTDTQYF	TGTGCCAGCAGTGAATACGGCACGGGAACAGATACGCAGTATTTT
TRBD2	-	TRBV2	TRBJ2-4	CASSLSGGPPDRYF	TGTGCCAGCAGTCTTAGCGGGGGGCCTCCGGACCGGTACTTC
TRBD2	-	TRBV7-7	TRBJ2-5	CASSLDLAGATLGTQYF	TGTGCTAGCAGCTTAGATCTAGCGGGGGCTACCTTAGGGACCCAGTACTTC
-	-	TRBV15	TRBJ2-6	CATSRDGGRGVAGANVLTF	TGTGCCACCAGCAGAGATGGGGGCAGGGGGGTTGCTGGGGCCAACGTCCTGACTTTC
-	-	TRBV28	TRBJ2-2	CASSFPGSSNTGELFF	TGTGCCAGCAGTTTTCCCGGGAGTTCGAACACCGGGGAGCTGTTTTTT
-	once	TRBV5-1	TRBJ2-7	CASSLATAASSYEQYF	TGCGCCAGCAGCTTGGCCACGGCGGCTAGCTCCTACGAGCAGTACTTC
-	-	TRBV18	TRBJ2-6	CASSPTFAGTPSPSGANVLTF	TGTGCCAGCTCACCTACCTTTGCCGGGACACCTTCTCCCTCTGGGGCCAACGTCCTGACTTTC
-	once	TRBV15	TRBJ2-5	CATSRDSLQETQYF	TGTGCCACCAGCAGAGATTCCCTCCAAGAGACCCAGTACTTC
-	-	TRBV6-1	TRBJ2-7	CASRPSDTGGNEQYF	TGTGCCAGCAGACCTAGCGACACAGGAGGCAACGAGCAGTACTTC
-	-	TRBV12-5	TRBJ1-1	CASGLVTGIPEAFF	TGTGCTAGTGGTTTGGTTACAGGGATCCCTGAAGCGTTCTTT
-	-	TRBV7-2	TRBJ2-5	CASSLARQETQYF	TGTGCCAGCAGCTTAGCTCGGCAAGAGACCCAGTACTTC
-	-	TRBV2	TRBJ2-2	CASRYSGELFF	TGTGCCAGCAGATATTCCGGGGAGCTGTTTTTT
TRBD2	-	TRBV6-1	TRBJ2-7	CASSDNPSGKAYEQYF	TGTGCCAGCAGTGACAACCCTAGCGGGAAAGCCTACGAGCAGTACTTC
-	-	TRBV6-5	TRBJ2-3	CASSPRGTDTQYF	TGTGCCAGCAGTCCCCGGGGCACAGATACGCAGTATTTT
-	-	TRBV6-5	TRBJ2-7	CASSSGTLSSYEQYF	TGTGCCAGCAGTTCCGGGACTTTGAGCTCCTACGAGCAGTACTTC
-	-	TRBV19	TRBJ1-2	CASSIASRLTNYGYTF	TGTGCCAGTAGTATTGCGAGCAGACTTACTAACTATGGCTACACCTTC
-	-	TRBV2	TRBJ1-1	CASSEFQANTEAFF	TGTGCCAGCAGTGAATTCCAGGCGAACACTGAAGCTTTCTTT
TRBD1	-	TRBV30	TRBJ2-1	CAWSGQGARSSYNEQFF	TGTGCCTGGAGTGGACAGGGGGCTAGGAGCTCCTACAATGAGCAGTTCTTC
TRBD1	-	TRBV6-1	TRBJ1-2	CATSDRGGSSYGYTF	TGTGCCACTTCGGACAGGGGAGGATCAAGCTATGGCTACACCTTC
-	-	TRBV27	TRBJ2-1	CASSKQGGGLQPGDEQFF	TGTGCCAGCAGTAAGCAGGGTGGGGGCTTACAACCAGGGGATGAGCAGTTCTTC
-	-	TRBV14	TRBJ2-6	CASSQRGGSPSGANVLTF	TGTGCCAGCAGCCAAAGGGGGGGCAGTCCCTCTGGGGCCAACGTCCTGACTTTC
-	-	TRBV7-3	TRBJ2-2	CASSLTGELFF	TGTGCCAGCAGCCTAACCGGGGAGCTGTTTTTT
-	-	TRBV6-1	TRBJ2-7	CASGRQPEAYEQYF	TGTGCCAGCGGGCGACAGCCAGAAGCCTACGAGCAGTACTTC
-	-	TRBV18	TRBJ1-5	CASSRSLNQPQHF	TGTGCCAGCTCACGGAGCCTCAATCAGCCCCAGCATTTT
TRBD1	-	TRBV7-8	TRBJ1-5	CASSFAGTGDYQPQHF	TGTGCCAGCAGCTTCGCCGGGACAGGAGACTATCAGCCCCAGCATTTT
TRBD1	-	TRBV7-2	TRBJ2-2	CATPRTGTGYANTGELFF	TGTGCCACACCACGAACCGGGACAGGGTATGCGAACACCGGGGAGCTGTTTTTT
-	once	TRBV29-1	TRBJ2-1	CSVEVSGGVLRFF	TGCAGCGTTGAAGTTAGTGGGGGCGTCCTGCGGTTCTTC
TRBD1	few	TRBV5-6	TRBJ1-2	CASSTPGGRGYTF	TGTGCCAGCAGCACCCCAGGGGGCCGTGGCTACACCTTC
TRBD1	few	TRBV7-3	TRBJ2-2	CASSLGQSSNTGELFF	TGTGCCAGCAGCTTGGGACAGTCTTCGAACACCGGGGAGCTGTTTTTT
TRBD1	-	TRBV19	TRBJ2-5	CASSFRQGVEETQYF	TGTGCCAGTAGTTTCCGCCAGGGGGTTGAGGAGACCCAGTACTTC
TRBD1	-	TRBV28	TRBJ1-1	CASSLGQGWAEAFF	TGTGCCAGCAGTTTAGGACAGGGATGGGCTGAAGCTTTCTTT
-	once	TRBV19	TRBJ2-1	CASSISTDEQFF	TGTGCCAGTAGTATAAGTACGGATGAGCAGTTCTTC
-	-	TRBV19	TRBJ2-3	CASSRGRTDTQYF	TGTGCCAGTAGCCGGGGTCGCACAGATACGCAGTATTTT
TRBD2	-	TRBV2	TRBJ2-7	CASSIGTSFPEQYF	TGTGCCAGCAGCATCGGGACTAGCTTCCCCGAGCAGTACTTC
-	-	TRBV7-9	TRBJ2-1	CASSRKGKNEQFF	TGTGCCAGCAGCCGGAAGGGGAAGAATGAGCAGTTCTTC
-	-	TRBV6-4	TRBJ2-1	CASSLARYNEQFF	TGTGCCAGCAGTCTAGCGCGATACAATGAGCAGTTCTTC
-	-	TRBV7-2	TRBJ1-2	CASSLDQGSRGYTF	TGTGCCAGCAGCTTAGATCAGGGGAGTCGCGGCTACACCTTC
-	-	TRBV7-9	TRBJ1-2	CASSNGGQVGYGYTF	TGTGCCAGCAGTAACGGGGGTCAGGTCGGCTATGGCTACACCTTC
-	-	TRBV28	TRBJ1-2	CASSPQGYGYTF	TGTGCCAGCAGTCCCCAGGGCTATGGCTACACCTTC
TRBD2	-	TRBV15	TRBJ2-3	CATSRDAGGPDTQYF	TGTGCCACCAGCAGAGATGCGGGAGGGCCAGATACGCAGTATTTT
-	-	TRBV25-1	TRBJ2-7	CASSGYGEGSSYEQYF	TGTGCCAGCAGTGGATATGGTGAGGGTAGCTCCTACGAGCAGTACTTC
-	-	TRBV5-6	TRBJ1-3	CASSESGVSGNTIYF	TGTGCCAGCAGCGAATCAGGGGTTTCTGGAAACACCATATATTTT
TRBD1	-	TRBV10-3	TRBJ2-7	CATSATGDEQYF	TGTGCCACCTCTGCTACAGGGGACGAACAGTACTTC
TRBD1	-	TRBV27	TRBJ1-1	CASSLSTGGGTEAFF	TGTGCCAGCAGTTTATCGACAGGGGGCGGCACTGAAGCTTTCTTT
TRBD1	-	TRBV29-1	TRBJ1-4	CSARGLDNEKLFF	TGCAGCGCCAGGGGGCTCGATAATGAAAAACTGTTTTTT
-	-	TRBV2	TRBJ2-7	CASTFTGDPSGQYF	TGTGCCAGCACCTTCACGGGGGACCCGTCTGGGCAGTACTTC
-	-	TRBV7-2	TRBJ1-2	CASSPNGWEYNGYTF	TGTGCCAGCAGCCCCAACGGGTGGGAGTACAATGGCTACACCTTC